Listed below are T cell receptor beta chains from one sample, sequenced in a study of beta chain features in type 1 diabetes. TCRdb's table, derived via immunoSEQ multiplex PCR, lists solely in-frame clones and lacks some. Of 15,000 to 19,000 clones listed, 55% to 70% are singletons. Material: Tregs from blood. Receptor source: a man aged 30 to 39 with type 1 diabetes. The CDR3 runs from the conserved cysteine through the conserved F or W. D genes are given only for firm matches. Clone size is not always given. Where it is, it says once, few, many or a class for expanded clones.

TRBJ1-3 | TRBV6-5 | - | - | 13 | TGTGCCAGCAGACCGAGCTCTGGAAACACCATATATTTT | CASRPSSGNTIYF
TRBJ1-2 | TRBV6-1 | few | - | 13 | TGTGCCAGCATCCCCGCGGATTTTAATGGCTACACCTTC | CASIPADFNGYTF
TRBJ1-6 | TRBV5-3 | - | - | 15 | TGTGCCAGAAGCTTGGCGCCACAGGGCTGTCCACCCCTCCACTTT | CARSLAPQGCPPLHF
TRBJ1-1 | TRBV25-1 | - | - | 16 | TGTGCCAGCTCGCACCGTCGGGACACCCGGGGCACTGAAGCTTTCTTT | CASSHRRDTRGTEAFF
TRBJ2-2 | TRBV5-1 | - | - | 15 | TGCGCCAGCAGCTTGTTCCGTTCCAGCACCGGGGAGCTGTTTTTT | CASSLFRSSTGELFF
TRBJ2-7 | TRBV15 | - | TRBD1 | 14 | TGTGCCACCAGCAGAGCGGACAGGGGCCACGAGCAGTACTTC | CATSRADRGHEQYF
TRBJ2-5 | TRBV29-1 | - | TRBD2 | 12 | TGCAGCGTTGATAAGAGCGGGGGGGCCCAGTACTTC | CSVDKSGGAQYF
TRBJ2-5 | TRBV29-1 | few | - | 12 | TGCAGCGTTGAAAACGACTCTGAGACCCAGTACTTC | CSVENDSETQYF
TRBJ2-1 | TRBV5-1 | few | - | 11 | TGCGCCAGCAGCACCAACCTAAAGCAGTTCTTC | CASSTNLKQFF
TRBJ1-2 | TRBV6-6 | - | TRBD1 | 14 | TGTGCCAGCAGTACTCGGACAGGGTCGAATGGCTACACCTTC | CASSTRTGSNGYTF
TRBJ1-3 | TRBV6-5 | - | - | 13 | TGTGCCAGCAGTTACTCGGCCGGAAACACCATATATTTT | CASSYSAGNTIYF
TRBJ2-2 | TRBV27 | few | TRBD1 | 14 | TGTGCCAGCAGGGGGACAGCGAACACCGGGGAGCTGTTTTTT | CASRGTANTGELFF
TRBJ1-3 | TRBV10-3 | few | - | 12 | TGTGCCATCAGCGGACAGGGAAACACCATATATTTT | CAISGQGNTIYF
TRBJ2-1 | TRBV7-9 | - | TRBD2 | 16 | TGTGCCAGCAGCTTAGAAGTAAAGACTAGCGGCAATGAGCAGTTCTTC | CASSLEVKTSGNEQFF
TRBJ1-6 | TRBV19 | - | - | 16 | TGTGCCAGTAACGAACGGGGGGCAGGGGTAAATTCACCCCTCCACTTT | CASNERGAGVNSPLHF
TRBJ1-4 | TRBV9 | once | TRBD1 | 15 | TGTGCCAGCAGCGCCGACAGGGGCACTAATGAAAAACTGTTTTTT | CASSADRGTNEKLFF
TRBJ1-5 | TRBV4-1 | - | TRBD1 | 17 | TGCGTCAGCAGCCAAGGACAGGGGGCTGTAGGCAATCAGCCCCAGCATTTT | CVSSQGQGAVGNQPQHF
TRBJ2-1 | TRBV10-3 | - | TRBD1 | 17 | TGTGCCATCAGTCGGACAGGGTGGGGCCTAAATTACAATGAGCAGTTCTTC | CAISRTGWGLNYNEQFF
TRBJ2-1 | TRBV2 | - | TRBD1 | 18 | TGTGCCAGCACCAGAATACGGACAGGGCGAGGCTCCTACAATGAGCAGTTCTTC | CASTRIRTGRGSYNEQFF
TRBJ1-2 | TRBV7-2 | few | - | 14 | TGTGCCAGCAGCTCGGCCGGGGGTTACTATGGCTACACCTTC | CASSSAGGYYGYTF
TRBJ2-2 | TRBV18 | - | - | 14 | TGTGCCAGCTCACCTTCCATAGACACCGGGGAGCTGTTTTTT | CASSPSIDTGELFF
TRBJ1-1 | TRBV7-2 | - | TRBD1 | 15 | TGTGCCGGATCTACACAGGGGCGAGAGGCCACTGAAGCTTTCTTT | CAGSTQGREATEAFF
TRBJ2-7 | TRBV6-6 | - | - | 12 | TGTGCCAGCAGTTCGGGAGCTTGGGCGCAGTACTTC | CASSSGAWAQYF
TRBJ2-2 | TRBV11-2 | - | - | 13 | TGTGCCAGCAGCCGAGACTCGATCGGGGAGCTGTTTTTT | CASSRDSIGELFF
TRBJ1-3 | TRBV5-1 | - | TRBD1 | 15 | TGCGCCAGCAGCTGGACAGGGAGTCTTGGAAACACCATATATTTT | CASSWTGSLGNTIYF
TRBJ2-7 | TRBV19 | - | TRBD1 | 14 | TGTGCCAGTAGTGTCCGGGACAGGGTCCACGAGCAGTACTTC | CASSVRDRVHEQYF
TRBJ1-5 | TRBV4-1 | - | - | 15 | TGCGCCAGCAGGCCCTCCGGGACAATCAATCAGCCCCAGCATTTT | CASRPSGTINQPQHF
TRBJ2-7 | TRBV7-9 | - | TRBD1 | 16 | TGTGCCAGCTACTCCATTGGACAGGGGAGCTCCTACGAGCAGTACTTC | CASYSIGQGSSYEQYF
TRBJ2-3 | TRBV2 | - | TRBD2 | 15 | TGTGCCAGCAGTCTTTCTAGCGGGGCCACGGATACGCAGTATTTT | CASSLSSGATDTQYF
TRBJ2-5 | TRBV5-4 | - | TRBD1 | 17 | TGTGCCAGCAGCGAAGGTTACGGGACAGCTCTTCAAGAGACCCAGTACTTC | CASSEGYGTALQETQYF
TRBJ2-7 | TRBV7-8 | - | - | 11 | TGTGCCAGCAGCCCTTCCTACGAGCAGTACTTC | CASSPSYEQYF
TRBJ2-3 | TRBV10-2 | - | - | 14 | TGCGCCAGCAGACCTGCGGGCCCCACAGATACGCAGTATTTT | CASRPAGPTDTQYF
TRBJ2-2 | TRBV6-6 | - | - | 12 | TGTGCCAGCAGTACACTAGTTGGCGAGCTGTTTTTT | CASSTLVGELFF
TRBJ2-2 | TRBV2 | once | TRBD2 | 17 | TGTGCCAGCATGGGGTCCGGGACTAGCCTCTCCACCGGGGAGCTGTTTTTC | CASMGSGTSLSTGELFF
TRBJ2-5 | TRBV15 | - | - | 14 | TGTGCCACCAGCAGAGAGCGGCTACAAGAGACCCAGTACTTC | CATSRERLQETQYF
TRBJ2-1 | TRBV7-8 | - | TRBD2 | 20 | TGTGCCAGCAGCCCACGGGCTAGCGGGGGATCTAACTGGGCCTACAATGAGCAGTTCTTC | CASSPRASGGSNWAYNEQFF
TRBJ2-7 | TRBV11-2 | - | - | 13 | TGTGCCAGCAGCACGCCCGGGACAACCATGCAGTACTTC | CASSTPGTTMQYF
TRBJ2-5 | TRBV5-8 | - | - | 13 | TGTGCCAGCAGCCCACAGTCCCAAGAGACCCAGTACTTC | CASSPQSQETQYF
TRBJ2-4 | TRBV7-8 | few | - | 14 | TGTGCCAGCAGCTTGGAGGGCGGCAAAAACATTCAGTACTTC | CASSLEGGKNIQYF
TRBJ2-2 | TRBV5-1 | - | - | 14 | TGCGCCAGCAGCATCCGGGGGAACACCGGGGAGCTGTTTTTT | CASSIRGNTGELFF
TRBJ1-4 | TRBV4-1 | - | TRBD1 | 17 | TGCGCCAGCAGCCAAGATAGCGGGACAGACTTTAATGAAAAACTGTTTTTT | CASSQDSGTDFNEKLFF
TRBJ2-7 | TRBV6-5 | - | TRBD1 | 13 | TGTGCCAGCAGTCGACAGGGGGCCGGCGAGCAGTACTTC | CASSRQGAGEQYF